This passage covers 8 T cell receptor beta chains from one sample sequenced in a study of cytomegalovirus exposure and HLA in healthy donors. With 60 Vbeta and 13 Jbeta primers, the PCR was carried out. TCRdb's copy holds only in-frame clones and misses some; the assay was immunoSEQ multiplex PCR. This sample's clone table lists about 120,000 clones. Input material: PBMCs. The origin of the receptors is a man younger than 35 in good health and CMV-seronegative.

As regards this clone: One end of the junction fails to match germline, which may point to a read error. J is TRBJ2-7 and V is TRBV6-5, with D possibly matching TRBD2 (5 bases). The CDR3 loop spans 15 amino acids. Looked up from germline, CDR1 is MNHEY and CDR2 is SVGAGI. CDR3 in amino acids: CAGSYRTRRFYEQYF. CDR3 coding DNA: TGTGCCGGCAGTTACCGGACCCGGAGGTTCTACGAGCAGTACTTC.

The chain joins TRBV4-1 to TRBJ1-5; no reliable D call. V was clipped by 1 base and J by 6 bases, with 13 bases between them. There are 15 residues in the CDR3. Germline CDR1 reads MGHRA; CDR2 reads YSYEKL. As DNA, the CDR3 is TGCGCCAGCAGCCAAGTGGCGGTAGAACGTCAGCCCCAGCATTTT. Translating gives CASSQVAVERQPQHF.

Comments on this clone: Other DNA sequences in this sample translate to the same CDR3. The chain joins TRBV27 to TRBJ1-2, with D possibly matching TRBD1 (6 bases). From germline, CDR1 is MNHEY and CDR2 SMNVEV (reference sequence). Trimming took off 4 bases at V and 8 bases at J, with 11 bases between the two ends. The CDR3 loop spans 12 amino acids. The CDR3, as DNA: TGTGCCAGCAGTTCGCAGGGGTGGGGCTACACCTTC. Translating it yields CASSSQGWGYTF.

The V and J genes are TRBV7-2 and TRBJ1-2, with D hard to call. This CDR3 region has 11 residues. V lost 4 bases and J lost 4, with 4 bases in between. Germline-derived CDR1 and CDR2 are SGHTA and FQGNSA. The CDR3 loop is CASSSLYGYTF. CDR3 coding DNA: TGTGCCAGCAGCTCCCTCTATGGCTACACCTTC.

As DNA, the CDR3 is TGTGCCAGCAGCCTGGAAGGGACTTCCTACGAGCAGTACTTC. This encodes CASSLEGTSYEQYF. The chain combines TRBV7-9 with TRBJ2-7, with D perhaps matching TRBD2 (6 bases). Germline V gives CDR1 SEHNR, CDR2 FQNEAQ (reference sequence). The CDR3 sequence is 14 residues long. V was trimmed by 5 bases and J by 1 base, leaving 12 bases between them. The variable domain in full, with the rest retrieved from reference TRBV7-9 and TRBJ2-7, is DTGVSQNPRHKITKRGQNVTFRCDPISEHNRLYWYRQTLGQGPEFLTYFQNEAQLEKSRLLSDRFSAERPKGSFSTLEIQRTEQGDSAMYLCASSLEGTSYEQYFGPGTRLTVT.

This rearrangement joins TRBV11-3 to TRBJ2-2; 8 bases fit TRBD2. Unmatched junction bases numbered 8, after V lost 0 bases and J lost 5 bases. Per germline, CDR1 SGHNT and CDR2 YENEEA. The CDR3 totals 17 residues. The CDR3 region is CASSLEGAGAVTGELFF. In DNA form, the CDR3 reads TGTGCCAGCAGCTTAGAGGGAGCGGGAGCGGTGACCGGGGAGCTGTTTTTT.

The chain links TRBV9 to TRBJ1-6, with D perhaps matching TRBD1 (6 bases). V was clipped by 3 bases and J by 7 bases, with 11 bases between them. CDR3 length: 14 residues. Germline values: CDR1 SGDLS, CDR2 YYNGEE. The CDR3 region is CASSARGGNSPLHF. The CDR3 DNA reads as TGTGCCAGCAGCGCCAGGGGTGGGAATTCACCCCTCCACTTT.

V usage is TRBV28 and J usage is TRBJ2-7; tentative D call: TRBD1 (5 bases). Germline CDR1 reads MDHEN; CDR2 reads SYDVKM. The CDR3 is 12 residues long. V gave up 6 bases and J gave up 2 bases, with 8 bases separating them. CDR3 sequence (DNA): TGTGCCAGCAGGACAGATCCCTACGAGCAGTACTTC. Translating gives CASRTDPYEQYF.